This T cell receptor (beta chain) comes out of a study of blood T cell repertoires in COVID-19. About the study: There were acute and convalescent COVID-19 samples, and they came from the United States, Italy and Spain. Sample material is recorded as cDNA or gDNA derived from T cells, B-cell-depleted T cells, or PBMCs.

In germline, CDR1 is MGHDK, CDR2 SYGVNS. Trimming removed 2 bases from V and 4 bases from J, with 6 bases in between. CDR3 size: 14 residues. In the authors' methods: Reference gene primer amplification yielded estimated nucleated cell counts. Profiling relied on immunoSEQ multiplex PCR, and the TCRdb table lists in-frame clones only, not all of them. The V and J calls and the clone size are those of that table, but D and trimming were determined from the DNA. Seen here are about 130,000 clones, over 75% observed once, and the top ten hold 9.7%. Sequencing was done on a sample of peripheral blood. The clonotype was recovered from a man aged 35-49 years with active or convalescent COVID-19. This sequence joins TRBV25-1 and TRBJ1-6; no clear D. As DNA, the CDR3 is TGTGCCAGCAGTGAAGAGGGATATAATTCACCCCTCCACTTT. It is translated as CASSEEGYNSPLHF.